This T cell receptor beta chain was sequenced for a study of tumor-infiltrating lymphocytes in primary liver carcinoma. The wider study: Ages ranged from 30 to 69, with HCC or mixed HCC-cholangiocarcinoma. Read depth, roughly 3.65 to 8 million productive TCRbeta reads, did not differ significantly between tissues.

The investigators made TCR beta cDNA from 400 to 550 ng total RNA, using a constant-region primer. Generation of the TCR beta libraries relied on three nested multiplex PCR rounds using slightly modified ARM-PCR. Investigators reported that the first two PCR rounds, at about 9 cycles each, used TRBV1-TRBV30 forward primers with a C-beta reverse primer. Each CDR3 protein gets one entry after TCRdb re-called the multiplex PCR reads with MiXCR. The sample has around 80,000 distinct CDR3 sequences, approximately 70% seen once. Remarks on this clonotype: This CDR3 fails to terminate in the conserved phenylalanine or tryptophan, so it likely reflects a read error.

DNA and RNA were both co-extracted from 20-30 mg of bulk tissue that had not been sorted. Donors underwent surgery for histopathologically diagnosed primary liver carcinoma. With chronic HBV infection, the patients were also treatment-naive. This CDR3 spans 12 amino acids. Per the germline V gene, CDR1 is SQVTM and CDR2 is ANQGSEA. Specimen: tumor-adjacent normal liver tissue. J is TRBJ2-1 and V is TRBV29-1; 8 nucleotides match TRBD2. The receptor was isolated from a man aged 35 to 55 with primary liver carcinoma and hepatitis B virus infection. The CDR3 region is CSIELADNEQFL. The CDR3 DNA follows: TGCAGCATTGAACTAGCGGACAATGAGCAGTTCTTA.